The rows below give T cell receptor beta chains drawn from one sample of a study of blood T cell repertoires in COVID-19. Sequenced by immunoSEQ multiplex PCR; TCRdb stores in-frame clones only, minus some. The profile shows hundreds of thousands of clones, 85% to 90% of them singletons. Material for sequencing was PBMCs or T cells enriched from blood (not recorded which). The source is a man aged 18 to 35 who had recovered from COVID-19. Both conserved end residues are part of each CDR3. The order of the fields is D gene, V gene, J gene, clone size, CDR3 protein, CDR3 DNA. D genes are given only for firm matches. Rows may omit the clone size; those that give it use once, few, many or a size class.

>TRBD2|TRBV7-6|TRBJ2-5|NA
CASSAGAPETQYF
TGTGCCAGCAGCGCGGGAGCTCCGGAGACCCAGTACTTC
>NA|TRBV7-2|TRBJ2-4|few
CASSFGPRAPRGKNIQYF
TGTGCCAGCAGCTTTGGACCCCGGGCCCCCAGGGGCAAAAACATTCAGTACTTC
>TRBD2|TRBV30|TRBJ2-7|NA
CAWTRTSGSRKAYEQYF
TGTGCCTGGACCAGGACTAGCGGGAGTCGCAAAGCTTACGAGCAGTACTTC
>NA|TRBV6-9|TRBJ1-2|NA
CASSYSRDRYTF
TGTGCCAGCAGTTATTCCAGGGATCGCTACACCTTC
>NA|TRBV5-4|TRBJ2-7|NA
CASSLAQGYSDEQYF
TGTGCCAGCAGCCTCGCCCAGGGGTATAGCGACGAGCAGTACTTC
>NA|TRBV6-6|TRBJ2-7|NA
CASSYRRGGAYEQYF
TGTGCCAGCAGTTACCGGAGGGGGGGCGCCTACGAGCAGTACTTC
>TRBD2|TRBV5-6|TRBJ2-1|many
CASSLEASGRAMDEQFF
TGTGCCAGCAGCTTGGAGGCTAGCGGGAGGGCCATGGATGAGCAGTTCTTC
>TRBD2|TRBV19|TRBJ2-1|NA
CASSKLAGSYNEQFF
TGTGCCAGTAGTAAACTAGCGGGCTCCTACAATGAGCAGTTCTTC
>TRBD1|TRBV6-6|TRBJ1-1|NA
CASSYGDSTNTEAFF
TGTGCCAGCAGTTACGGGGACAGCACGAACACTGAAGCTTTCTTT
>TRBD2|TRBV9|TRBJ2-3|NA
CASSPGTSGGAGLDTQYF
TGTGCCAGCAGCCCAGGGACTAGCGGGGGGGCGGGTTTAGATACGCAGTATTTT
>TRBD2|TRBV4-1|TRBJ2-1|few
CASSQGRRGGQNEQFF
TGCGCCAGCAGCCAAGGGCGGCGGGGGGGTCAGAATGAGCAGTTCTTC
>NA|TRBV12-3/TRBV12-4|TRBJ2-3|once
CASTPLTDTQYF
TGTGCCAGCACCCCACTCACAGATACGCAGTATTTT
>NA|TRBV6-5|TRBJ1-2|NA
CASSYKGRQSYTF
TGTGCCAGCAGTTACAAGGGGAGGCAAAGCTACACCTTC
>NA|TRBV5-1|TRBJ2-7|once
CASSLGVGGTYEQYF
TGCGCCAGCAGCTTGGGGGTAGGGGGAACCTACGAGCAGTACTTC
>NA|TRBV25-1|TRBJ2-7|NA
CASAAGVPTYEQYF
TGTGCCAGCGCTGCAGGGGTCCCAACCTACGAGCAGTACTTC
>TRBD1|TRBV25-1|TRBJ1-2|few
CASRGTAFYGYTF
TGTGCCAGCAGGGGGACAGCATTCTATGGCTACACCTTC
>NA|TRBV21-1|TRBJ2-2|NA
CASSKVCQGPDTGELFF
TGTGCCAGCAGCAAAGTGTGTCAGGGGCCTGACACCGGGGAGCTGTTTTTT
>TRBD1|TRBV2|TRBJ1-2|NA
CASSEQGQIYGYTF
TGTGCCAGCAGCGAACAGGGACAGATCTATGGCTACACCTTC
>NA|TRBV7-8|TRBJ1-2|NA
CASSRRGQANYGYTF
TGTGCCAGCAGTCGGCGGGGGCAGGCAAACTATGGCTACACCTTC
>NA|TRBV4-3|TRBJ2-1|NA
CASSQDGSSNEQFF
TGCGCCAGCAGCCAAGACGGGAGCTCCAATGAGCAGTTCTTC
>NA|TRBV23-1|TRBJ1-3|NA
CASSQTDPGNTIYF
TGCGCCAGCAGTCAGACAGACCCTGGAAACACCATATATTTT
>NA|TRBV3-1/TRBV3-2|TRBJ2-3|NA
CASSQGRGGGSTDTQYF
TGTGCCAGCAGCCAAGGGCGCGGCGGAGGAAGCACAGATACGCAGTATTTT
>TRBD2|TRBV11-2|TRBJ2-1|NA
CASSPTSGVYNEQFF
TGTGCCAGCAGCCCAACTAGCGGGGTTTACAATGAGCAGTTCTTC
>NA|TRBV28|TRBJ1-4|NA
CASSFGEGAPTNEKLFF
TGTGCCAGCAGTTTTGGGGAGGGAGCTCCAACTAATGAAAAACTGTTTTTT
>NA|TRBV29-1|TRBJ2-3|NA
CSVDGGRTDTQYF
TGCAGCGTTGACGGGGGACGGACAGATACGCAGTATTTT
>TRBD1|TRBV14|TRBJ1-4|once
CASSRIGQGVREKLFF
TGTGCCAGCAGCCGGATCGGACAGGGAGTAAGGGAAAAACTGTTTTTT
>TRBD2|TRBV10-3|TRBJ2-1|NA
CAISESTSATYNEQFF
TGTGCCATCAGTGAGTCGACTAGCGCAACCTACAATGAGCAGTTCTTC
>TRBD1|TRBV29-1|TRBJ2-2|NA
CSVRAGGNTGELFF
TGCAGCGTCAGGGCAGGGGGCAACACCGGGGAGCTGTTTTTT
>NA|TRBV5-4|TRBJ1-4|NA
CASSLGEQEKLFF
TGTGCCAGCAGCTTGGGGGAGCAGGAAAAACTGTTTTTT
>TRBD1|TRBV18|TRBJ2-2|NA
CASSPLRDRSTGELFF
TGTGCCAGCTCACCACTTCGGGACAGGTCCACCGGGGAGCTGTTTTTT
>TRBD1|TRBV19|TRBJ1-1|NA
CASSKRLLQGIRGTEAFF
TGTGCCAGTAGTAAAAGGCTGTTACAGGGGATTCGGGGGACTGAAGCTTTCTTT
>TRBD1|TRBV30|TRBJ1-5|few
CAWSVLGQFNQPQHF
TGTGCCTGGAGTGTACTGGGACAGTTCAATCAGCCCCAGCATTTT
>NA|TRBV27|TRBJ2-3|NA
CASSYGLAVDTQYF
TGTGCCAGCAGTTATGGTCTAGCAGTAGATACGCAGTATTTT
>TRBD1|TRBV13|TRBJ1-2|NA
CASSSMGQGDDYGYTF
TGTGCCAGCAGCTCCATGGGACAGGGGGACGACTATGGCTACACCTTC
>TRBD1|TRBV13|TRBJ2-7|once
CASSFGDRGYEQYF
TGTGCCAGCAGCTTTGGGGACAGGGGCTACGAGCAGTACTTC
>NA|TRBV12-5|TRBJ2-1|NA
CASGSGPYNEQFF
TGTGCTAGTGGTAGCGGACCCTACAATGAGCAGTTCTTC
>NA|TRBV4-1|TRBJ2-5|NA
CASSPGQRNQETQYF
TGCGCCAGCAGTCCAGGCCAGCGGAATCAAGAGACCCAGTACTTC
>TRBD1|TRBV5-1|TRBJ2-1|NA
CASSLGQGYYNEQFF
TGCGCCAGCAGCTTGGGACAGGGATACTACAATGAGCAGTTCTTC
>NA|TRBV3-1/TRBV3-2|TRBJ1-6|NA
CASSPQGGNSPLHF
TGTGCCAGCAGCCCGCAGGGAGGGAATTCACCCCTCCACTTT
>NA|TRBV6-5|TRBJ2-7|NA
CASSLYPRETYEQYF
TGTGCCAGCAGCCTTTATCCGAGGGAGACCTACGAGCAGTACTTC
>NA|TRBV6-2/TRBV6-3|TRBJ2-5|NA
CASSSIPGHLQETQYF
TGTGCCAGCAGCTCCATCCCGGGACACCTCCAAGAGACCCAGTACTTC
>NA|TRBV23-1|TRBJ2-5|NA
CASSQSFPEETQYF
TGCGCCAGCAGTCAATCGTTTCCAGAAGAGACCCAGTACTTC
>TRBD2|TRBV5-1|TRBJ2-1|NA
CASRMAGGSYNEQFF
TGCGCCAGCAGGATGGCGGGAGGGTCCTACAATGAGCAGTTCTTC
>TRBD1|TRBV5-1|TRBJ1-5|NA
CASSEGQGRMPQHF
TGCGCCAGCAGCGAGGGACAGGGGCGGATGCCCCAGCATTTT
>NA|TRBV6-5|TRBJ2-7|NA
CASVGREYEQYF
TGTGCCAGCGTTGGCAGGGAATACGAGCAGTACTTC
>NA|TRBV10-3|TRBJ1-3|NA
CAISDQRAGNTIYF
TGTGCCATCAGTGATCAGAGGGCTGGAAACACCATATATTTT
>NA|TRBV3-1/TRBV3-2|TRBJ1-2|NA
CASTPGWVDYGYTF
TGTGCCAGCACCCCGGGGTGGGTGGACTATGGCTACACCTTC
>NA|TRBV19|TRBJ1-1|NA
CASKPGPWEAFF
TGTGCCAGTAAACCAGGTCCGTGGGAAGCTTTCTTT
>TRBD2|TRBV28|TRBJ2-1|NA
CASSPGTSGGYNEQFF
TGTGCCAGCAGTCCGGGGACTAGCGGGGGCTACAATGAGCAGTTCTTC
>NA|TRBV12-3/TRBV12-4|TRBJ1-1|NA
CASSPPYTEAFF
TGTGCCAGCAGTCCCCCTTACACTGAAGCTTTCTTT
>TRBD2|TRBV7-2|TRBJ2-1|NA
CASSRTSDGSYNEQFF
TGTGCCAGCAGCCGGACTAGCGATGGCTCCTACAATGAGCAGTTCTTC